One and the same sample provided the 21 T cell receptor beta chains below, sequenced in a study of early T cells in non-severe SARS-CoV-2 infection. Each CDR3 protein is one row after TCRdb ran MiXCR on the 5' RACE reads. Of tens of thousands of distinct CDR3 sequences listed, 10% to 15% were seen once; the top ten hold roughly 16%. This specimen was whole blood, taken at baseline. The receptors originated from an adult who was a healthcare worker with PCR-confirmed SARS-CoV-2 infection or an uninfected control (not recorded which). The donor label of this sample is uncertain.

A few counts support this clonotype. This rearrangement joins TRBV10-3 to TRBJ2-4; possible D gene TRBD1, 5 bases. This CDR3 spans 14 amino acids. CDR1 ENHRY and CDR2 SYGVKD come from the germline V gene. Trimming took 5 bases from V and 5 from J, leaving 13 bases between them. CDR3 coding DNA: TGTGCCATCAGTAAGCAGGGTGCTGAAAACATTCAGTACTTC. Its translation is CAISKQGAENIQYF.

There are a few counts of this clonotype. The chain joins TRBV7-9 to TRBJ2-1, with D maybe TRBD2 (6 bases). Looked up from germline, CDR1 is SEHNR and CDR2 is FQNEAQ (reference sequence). The V end lost 8 bases, the J end lost 5 bases, and 13 bases lay between the germline ends. The CDR3 is 13 amino acids. CDR3 sequence (DNA): TGTGCCAGCCGGAGGGGCAGGGACAATGAGCAGTTCTTC. Translating gives CASRRGRDNEQFF.

This clonotype was seen a handful of times. CDR3 region: CATSDFGRTVDTEAFF. Written as DNA, the CDR3 is TGTGCCACCAGTGATTTCGGACGCACCGTTGACACTGAAGCTTTCTTT. The rearrangement uses TRBV24-1 and TRBJ1-1; D ambiguous. Germline values: CDR1 KGHDR, CDR2 SFDVKD. Trimming stripped 1 base from V and 3 bases from J, with 14 bases between. The CDR3 spans 16 residues.

This sequence joins TRBV29-1 and TRBJ2-7, with D maybe TRBD1 (5 bases). CDR3 length equals 14 residues. V lost 7 bases to trimming and J lost 1 base, with 17 bases between them. Germline V lookup: CDR1 SQVTM, CDR2 ANQGSEA. The CDR3 coding sequence is TGCAGCGCGGCGGACACCGGCCTTTCCTACGAGCAGTACTTC. It yields the protein CSAADTGLSYEQYF.

The chain carries TRBV20-1 and TRBJ2-7; 13 nucleotides match TRBD2. V trimming: 3 bases; J trimming: 7 bases; junction bases outside the gene matches: 9. This CDR3 region has 15 residues. CDR1 DFQATT and CDR2 SNEGSKA come from the germline V gene (reference sequence). The CDR3 protein is CSARGLAGPLREQYF. The CDR3 DNA sequence: TGCAGTGCTAGGGGACTAGCGGGACCTCTTCGGGAGCAGTACTTC.

The genes are TRBV5-6 and TRBJ2-2, with D hard to call. Germline lookup yields CDR1 SGHDT and CDR2 YYEEEE. CDR3 length: 15 residues. V was shortened by 9 bases and J by 4 bases, with 19 bases between the two germline ends. The CDR3 protein is CATGRRLIGTGELFF. In DNA form, the CDR3 reads TGTGCCACCGGTCGTAGGCTCATAGGCACCGGGGAGCTGTTTTTT.

This clonotype was detected many times. V usage is TRBV5-1 and J usage is TRBJ2-1; D unresolved. The CDR3 is 14 residues long. The germline gives CDR1 SGHRS, CDR2 YFSETQ. V was clipped by 0 bases and J by 8 bases, with 12 bases between them. DNA for the CDR3: TGCGCCAGCAGCTTGGAGAGGCTTCGGGATGAGCAGTTCTTC. Translated, it gives CASSLERLRDEQFF.

J is TRBJ2-3 and V is TRBV11-2; TRBD1 matches at 8 bases. The CDR3 runs 14 residues. The germline CDR1 and CDR2 sequences are SGHAT and FQNNGV. With 10 bases clipped from V and 4 bases from J, the junction kept 10 bases outside the gene matches. The CDR3 here is CATATGVGPDTQYF. The DNA of the CDR3 is TGTGCCACCGCGACAGGGGTCGGGCCAGATACGCAGTATTTT. The entire variable domain, with the rest obtained from reference TRBV11-2 and TRBJ2-3, is as follows: EAGVAQSPRYKIIEKRQSVAFWCNPISGHATLYWYQQILGQGPKLLIQFQNNGVVDDSQLPKDRFSAERLKGVDSTLKIQPAKLEDSAVYLCATATGVGPDTQYFGPGTRLTVL.

This chain links TRBV7-3 with TRBJ2-3; D gene ambiguous. Trimming pared 7 bases from V and 4 bases from J, leaving 12 bases between. Looked up from germline, CDR1 is SGHTA and CDR2 is FQGTGA. The CDR3 loop spans 13 amino acids. CDR3 sequence reads: CASTSSDSDTQYF. CDR3 bases: TGTGCCAGCACCTCATCGGATTCAGATACGCAGTATTTT. The full variable domain, rest sourced from reference TRBV7-3 and TRBJ2-3, is GAGVSQTPSNKVTEKGKYVELRCDPISGHTALYWYRQSLGQGPEFLIYFQGTGAADDSGLPNDRFFAVRPEGSVSTLKIQRTERGDSAVYLCASTSSDSDTQYFGPGTRLTVL.

The chain has TRBV18 and TRBJ1-5; D ambiguous. Germline values: CDR1 KGHSH, CDR2 LQKENI. V was cut by 3 bases and J by 6 bases, with 18 bases left in between. The CDR3 has 16 amino acids. CDR3 sequence: CASSPLSGVGSQPQHF. DNA for the CDR3: TGTGCCAGCTCACCTCTGAGCGGAGTCGGCAGTCAGCCCCAGCATTTT.

This clonotype showed up many times. The rearrangement uses TRBV6-2 or TRBV6-3 and TRBJ2-2; possibly TRBD2 for D (8 bases). This CDR3 comprises 17 residues. Trimming removed 2 bases at V and 3 bases at J, with 16 bases between. Germline-derived CDR1 and CDR2 are MNHEY and SVGEGT. CDR3 nucleotide sequence: TGTGCCAGCAGTTACCGGGGGGGACAGACCCACACCGGGGAGCTGTTTTTT. Translation gives CASSYRGGQTHTGELFF.

V usage is TRBV20-1 and J usage is TRBJ1-4; D is unclear. CDR1 and CDR2 (germline): DFQATT, SNEGSKA (reference sequence). The CDR3 is 14 amino acids. With 1 base removed from V and 0 bases from J, the gap between germline ends came to 6 bases. CDR3 sequence reads: CSARVQPTNEKLFF. DNA of the CDR3: TGCAGTGCTAGAGTGCAGCCAACTAATGAAAAACTGTTTTTT.

This clonotype was seen more than once but under ten times. CDR3 loop: CSANQGAVQYQETQYF. DNA of the CDR3: TGCAGTGCTAACCAGGGGGCTGTCCAATACCAAGAGACCCAGTACTTC. V gene TRBV20-1 combines with J gene TRBJ2-5; 8 bases are shared with TRBD1. V was clipped by 4 bases and J by 0 bases; unmatched bases: 10. The germline CDR1 and CDR2 sequences are DFQATT and SNEGSKA (reference sequence). CDR3 size: 16 residues.

The CDR3 DNA reads TGTGCCAGCAGGGCCCCCAGGGCGCGAGAGACCCAGTACTTC. It codes for CASRAPRARETQYF. The chain couples TRBV7-2 to TRBJ2-5, with a tentative D call TRBD1 (5 bases). The CDR3 contains 14 residues. Germline-derived CDR1 and CDR2 are SGHTA and FQGNSA. Trimming cost V 6 bases and J 4 bases, with 15 bases left between them.

This clonotype was seen a handful of times. The chain joins TRBV5-1 to TRBJ1-4; 8 bases line up with TRBD1. The CDR3 runs 14 residues. V was pared by 7 bases and J by 4 bases, with 6 bases of the junction left unmatched. Germline CDR1 is SGHRS and CDR2 is YFSETQ. The CDR3 spells CASGQGGGNEKLFF. CDR3 bases: TGCGCCAGCGGACAGGGAGGTGGTAATGAAAAACTGTTTTTT. Variable domain in full (rest from reference TRBV5-1 and TRBJ1-4): KAGVTQTPRYLIKTRGQQVTLSCSPISGHRSVSWYQQTPGQGLQFLFEYFSETQRNKGNFPGRFSGRQFSNSRSEMNVSTLELGDSALYLCASGQGGGNEKLFFGSGTQLSVL.

The sample holds many counts of this clonotype. The conserved final phenylalanine or tryptophan is absent from the CDR3, which likely points to a read error. Because the CDR3's place on the DNA is in doubt, the DNA is left out and the CDR3 is given as listed by TCRdb. The chain carries TRBV7-9 and TRBJ2-1; the table assigns TRBD1, which was not confirmed against the DNA. Germline CDR1 reads SEHNR; CDR2 reads FQNEAQ (reference sequence). The CDR3 is 13 residues long, ends included. The CDR3 loop is CASSFSRDLGLTI.

This clonotype was found a few times. The gene calls are TRBV7-3 and TRBJ1-1; the D is unclear. Per the germline V gene, CDR1 is SGHTA and CDR2 is FQGTGA. Deletions cut 5 bases from V and 3 bases from J, with 13 bases between. The CDR3 extends over 14 amino acids. The CDR3 sequence: CASSIEASDTEAFF. The CDR3 DNA is TGTGCCAGCAGCATCGAAGCCTCGGACACTGAAGCTTTCTTT.

The chain couples TRBV25-1 to TRBJ1-1; D may be TRBD1 (5 bases). The CDR3 is 14 residues long. Germline CDR1 and CDR2: MGHDK and SYGVNS. Trimming shortened V by 4 bases and J by 0 bases, and 9 bases separated the two germline ends. The CDR3 here is CASSGWTLNTEAFF. The CDR3 coding sequence is TGTGCCAGCAGTGGCTGGACACTGAACACTGAAGCTTTCTTT.

The gene calls are TRBV9 and TRBJ2-7; possibly TRBD2 for D (5 bases). The germline V gene encodes CDR1 SGDLS and CDR2 YYNGEE. V gave up 0 bases and J gave up 5 bases, with 12 bases separating them. The CDR3 runs 14 residues. CDR3 residues: CASSVGGNSNEQYF. Written as DNA, the CDR3 is TGTGCCAGCAGCGTAGGAGGGAATTCCAACGAGCAGTACTTC.

The chain's CDR3 is CSARRDSATYTQYF. CDR3 DNA: TGCAGTGCTAGAAGGGACTCCGCAACCTATACGCAGTATTTT. The V and J genes are TRBV20-1 and TRBJ2-3; D perhaps matches TRBD2 (6 bases). V lost 2 bases and J 7 bases, leaving 16 bases between the germline ends. The CDR3 is 14 amino acids. Germline values: CDR1 DFQATT, CDR2 SNEGSKA (reference sequence).

This clonotype was seen a handful of times. This chain joins TRBV3-1 and TRBJ2-3; perhaps TRBD2 as D (6 bases). This CDR3 contains 16 residues. V lost 1 base and J 5 bases, leaving 16 bases between the germline ends. Germline V CDR1 and CDR2: LGHDT, YNNKEL (reference sequence). This CDR3 is CASSQGLAGRGDTQYF. The CDR3 DNA reads TGTGCCAGCAGCCAAGGTTTGGCGGGGCGCGGAGATACGCAGTATTTT.